The 21 T cell receptor beta chains below were found in one sample sequenced in a study of vaccination effects on CD4 cells after COVID-19. Repertoires were generated with immunoSEQ multiplex PCR, while TCRdb's copy carries only in-frame clones and drops some. The sample lists around 25,000 clones; 60% to 80% were seen once. ViraFEST assay sequencing came after antigen-specific CD4+ T cells were expanded with viral peptide pools. At the end of less than 12 days of culture, CD4+ T cells were isolated. All study participants received two doses of BNT162b2 or mRNA-1273 vaccine. These receptors' antigens are unknown. The sample was CD4+ T cells from PBMCs cultured with SARS-CoV-2 spike peptides, taken after COVID-19 vaccination. Source of these receptors: a human donor who received a COVID-19 vaccine. Some clones in this sample may be carry-over from other donors' samples.

The chain links TRBV19 to TRBJ2-7; 9 nucleotides align to TRBD1. Germline V CDR1 and CDR2: LNHDA, SQIVND (reference sequence). V shed 3 bases and J 4 bases; nucleotides not matched to a gene: 4. CDR3 length: 14 residues. In DNA, the CDR3 is TGTGCCAGTAGTATCGGTGGGACAGGGTACGAGCAGTACGTC. Translating gives CASSIGGTGYEQYV.

The V call is TRBV18, the J call TRBJ2-6; D not certain. Per the germline V gene, CDR1 is KGHSH and CDR2 is LQKENI. This CDR3 contains 14 residues. V was trimmed by 3 bases and J by 0 bases, leaving 3 bases between them. The CDR3 DNA follows: TGTGCCAGCTCACCCTACTCTGGGGCCAACGTCCTGACTTTC. Its protein product is CASSPYSGANVLTF.

This clone was seen only once. V is TRBV20-1 and J is TRBJ1-2; no clear D gene. Germline CDR1 DFQATT, CDR2 SNEGSKA (reference sequence). CDR3 length: 8 residues. V dropped 5 bases and J dropped 8 bases, with 3 bases sitting between them. CDR3 sequence: CSALGYTF. CDR3 nucleotide sequence: TGCAGTGCTCTAGGCTACACCTTC.

The rearrangement links TRBV19 to TRBJ1-1, with D possibly matching TRBD1 (5 bases). CDR1 LNHDA and CDR2 SQIVND come from the germline V gene (reference sequence). This CDR3 is built from 15 residues. Trimming stripped 4 bases from V and 4 bases from J, with 16 bases between. CDR3 residues: CASSRGSGGSTEAFF. CDR3 bases: TGTGCCAGTAGTAGGGGGTCCGGGGGTAGCACTGAAGCTTTCTTT.

The chain carries TRBV5-4 and TRBJ2-3; TRBD2 agrees at 8 bases. Trimming cost V 4 bases and J 2 bases; bases outside gene matches: 6. This CDR3 has 15 amino acids. The germline CDR1 and CDR2 sequences are SGHNT and YYREEE (reference sequence). CDR3 in amino acids: CASSMTSALTDTQYF. The CDR3 coding sequence is TGTGCCAGCAGCATGACTAGCGCACTCACAGATACGCAGTATTTT.

This clone showed up just a few times. The rearrangement uses TRBV10-2 and TRBJ2-7, with 7 bases that match TRBD1. Per the germline V gene, CDR1 is WSHSY and CDR2 is SAAADI. Trimming cost V 6 bases and J 3 bases; bases outside gene matches: 5. CDR3 length equals 13 residues. This CDR3 is CASRRGQHYEQYV. The CDR3 region has the DNA TGCGCCAGCAGGAGGGGACAGCACTACGAGCAGTACGTC.

V is TRBV10-1 and J is TRBJ1-1; D gene uncertain. The CDR3 runs to 14 residues. Trimming left V 6 bases short and J 1 base short, with 12 bases between. Per germline, CDR1 WNHNN and CDR2 SYGVQD (reference sequence). CDR3 DNA: TGCGCCAGCAGCATTACACCAGGGAACACTGAAGCTTTCTTT. It specifies CASSITPGNTEAFF.

This chain links TRBV2 with TRBJ1-5; TRBD1 agrees at 7 bases. Germline V gives CDR1 SNHLY, CDR2 FYNNEI. V lost 6 bases to trimming and J lost 0 bases; unmatched junction nucleotides: 8. The CDR3 is 16 amino acids. CDR3 in DNA: TGTGCCAGCAGGAAACGACAGGGACATAGCAATCAGCCCCAGCATTTT. It is translated as CASRKRQGHSNQPQHF. Complete variable domain (other parts from reference TRBV2 and TRBJ1-5): EPEVTQTPSHQVTQMGQEVILRCVPISNHLYFYWYRQILGQKVEFLVSFYNNEISEKSEIFDDQFSVERPDGSNFTLKIRSTKLEDSAMYFCASRKRQGHSNQPQHFGDGTRLSIL.

This clone occurred a few times. The chain joins TRBV28 to TRBJ1-6; tentative D call: TRBD1 (5 bases). The V end was cut by 1 base, the J end by 17 bases, with 15 bases between. CDR1 is MDHEN, CDR2 SYDVKM, per germline. The CDR3 sequence is 13 residues long. The CDR3 bases are TGTGCCAGCAGTTTATTTGTGGGGGGACCTTTCCACTTT. It encodes CASSLFVGGPFHF.

The J gene is TRBJ1-5, the V gene TRBV19; D is unresolved. Germline lookup yields CDR1 LNHDA and CDR2 SQIVND (reference sequence). CDR3 length: 15 residues. Between the trimmed V and J ends, which lost 4 bases and 6 bases, there was a span of 16 bases. The CDR3 protein is CASSTTARAAQPQHF. Here the CDR3 DNA reads TGTGCCAGTAGTACCACTGCAAGGGCAGCTCAGCCCCAGCATTTT.

This clone was picked up a small number of times. The V gene is TRBV7-2, the J gene TRBJ2-1; 9 bases are shared with TRBD1. V was clipped by 5 bases and J by 15 bases; unmatched bases: 14. The V gene's germline CDR1 is SGHTA and CDR2 FQGNSA. This CDR3 spans 14 amino acids. CDR3 nucleotide sequence: TGTGCCAGCAGCACCCGGGACAGGGCGTTTCTCCGGTTCTTC. The encoded protein is CASSTRDRAFLRFF. Variable domain in full (rest from reference TRBV7-2 and TRBJ2-1): GAGVSQSPSNKVTEKGKDVELRCDPISGHTALYWYRQSLGQGLEFLIYFQGNSAPDKSGLPSDRFSAERTGGSVSTLTIQRTQQEDSAVYLCASSTRDRAFLRFFGPGTRLTVL.

This chain connects TRBV3-1 (or the pseudogene TRBV3-2) to TRBJ2-5; 9 bases are shared with TRBD1. Unmatched junction bases numbered 5, after V lost 4 bases and J lost 5 bases. Germline assignment: CDR1 LGHDT and CDR2 YNNKEL (reference sequence). This CDR3 spans 14 amino acids. CDR3 sequence: CASSPQGARETQYF. The CDR3 coding sequence is TGTGCCAGCAGCCCACAGGGGGCAAGGGAGACCCAGTACTTC.

CDR3 DNA: TGTGCCTGGAATAGGGACAGGTCAATACCCAGCACCGGGGAGCTGTTTTTT. This translates into CAWNRDRSIPSTGELFF. V gene TRBV30 combines with J gene TRBJ2-2; TRBD1 matches 8 bases. Germline V gives CDR1 GTSNPN, CDR2 SVGIG (reference sequence). This CDR3 contains 17 residues. V trimming: 4 bases; J trimming: 4 bases; junction bases outside the gene matches: 14.

V usage is TRBV5-1 and J usage is TRBJ2-5; 10 bases fit TRBD2. Germline V gene sequence: CDR1 SGHRS, CDR2 YFSETQ. V dropped 0 bases and J dropped 0; count of bases not matched to a gene: 11. The CDR3 length is 19 residues. CDR3 DNA: TGCGCCAGCAGCTTGGCCCCCAAATCTAGCGGGGGACACCAAGAGACCCAGTACTTC. This sequence encodes CASSLAPKSSGGHQETQYF.

This clone has a single count. This chain links TRBV27 with TRBJ1-2; D may be TRBD1 (5 bases). Trimming left V 3 bases short and J 5 bases short, with 16 bases between. CDR1 and CDR2 from the germline V gene are MNHEY and SMNVEV (reference sequence). The CDR3 contains 15 residues. In DNA form, the CDR3 reads TGTGCCAGCAGTTTGGCCGGGACGGGACTTTATGGCTACACCTTC. Its protein is CASSLAGTGLYGYTF.

V and J are TRBV18 and TRBJ1-3; D remains unclear. This CDR3 has 14 amino acids. Germline-derived CDR1 and CDR2 are KGHSH and LQKENI. The germline V and J ends were trimmed by 2 bases and 1 base, with 6 bases remaining between them. The CDR3 protein is CASSPGVSGNTIYF. As DNA, the CDR3 is TGTGCCAGCTCACCAGGGGTTTCTGGAAACACCATATATTTT. The variable domain in full, with the rest retrieved from reference TRBV18 and TRBJ1-3, is NAGVMQNPRHLVRRRGQEARLRCSPMKGHSHVYWYRQLPEEGLKFMVYLQKENIIDESGMPKERFSAEFPKEGPSILRIQQVVRGDSAAYFCASSPGVSGNTIYFGEGSWLTVV.

Note on this clone: Other nucleotide sequences in the sample specify the same CDR3. The chain has TRBV7-3 and TRBJ2-3; D unclear. The V gene's germline CDR1 is SGHTA and CDR2 FQGTGA. The germline V and J ends were trimmed by 6 bases and 2 bases, with 6 bases remaining between them. There are 12 residues in the CDR3. The CDR3 loop reads CASSPNTDTQYF. The DNA for the CDR3 is TGTGCCAGCAGTCCTAACACAGATACGCAGTATTTT.

This clone was recorded a few times. This rearrangement joins TRBV27 to TRBJ2-5, with D possibly TRBD2 on 6 matching bases. Germline V gene sequence: CDR1 MNHEY, CDR2 SMNVEV (reference sequence). This CDR3 spans 14 amino acids. V lost 3 bases and J 1 base, leaving 9 bases between the germline ends. The CDR3 loop reads CASSFIGSQETQYF. CDR3 coding DNA: TGTGCCAGCAGTTTTATCGGGAGCCAAGAGACCCAGTACTTC.

This sequence joins TRBV24-1 and TRBJ2-5; 12 nucleotides match TRBD1. This CDR3 is 15 amino acids long. Germline assignment: CDR1 KGHDR and CDR2 SFDVKD. The V and J ends lost 3 bases and 5 bases, in that order; junction bases with no gene match: 3. The CDR3 nucleotides are TGTGCCACCAGTGATAGGGGACAGGGGGCTGAGACCCAGTACTTC. It translates to CATSDRGQGAETQYF.

The gene calls are TRBV15 and TRBJ2-2; TRBD2 is a possible D gene (6 bases). V was shortened by 5 bases and J by 2 bases, with 15 bases between the two germline ends. From germline, CDR1 is LNHNV and CDR2 YYDKDF (reference sequence). This CDR3 is 16 amino acids long. The CDR3 spells CATSGNGGFNTGELFF. The DNA of the CDR3 is TGTGCCACCAGCGGAAACGGGGGATTTAACACCGGGGAGCTGTTTTTT.

The chain couples TRBV15 to TRBJ2-7; the match to TRBD1 covers 8 bases. The CDR3 has 14 residues. Trimming cost V 4 bases and J 4 bases; bases outside gene matches: 6. The germline V gene encodes CDR1 LNHNV and CDR2 YYDKDF (reference sequence). This CDR3 is CATSIGQGGYEQYV. The CDR3, as DNA: TGTGCCACCAGCATCGGACAGGGAGGTTACGAGCAGTACGTC.